The 17 T cell receptor beta chains presented below share a single source sample, sequenced in a study of prognosis after radiotherapy for stage I lung cancer. Genomic DNA was the source, and TCR beta CDR3 was amplified from it by two-round multiplex PCR. First-round PCR used primers specific to each TRBV and TRBJ gene. TCRdb redid the calling of the multiplex PCR reads with MiXCR, one entry per CDR3 protein. The profile shows 25,000 to 35,000 distinct CDR3 sequences, about 30% of them singletons. This material consisted of PBMCs, taken before or after stereotactic body radiation therapy (not recorded which). The receptors were sampled from a donor at least 50 years old with non-small cell lung cancer.

The chain is built from TRBV27 and TRBJ1-4; D unresolved. The CDR3 has 8 amino acids. V lost 7 bases, J lost 10 bases, and 1 base lay in between. Looked up from germline, CDR1 is MNHEY and CDR2 is SMNVEV (reference sequence). The CDR3, as DNA: TGTGCCAGCACAAAACTGTTTTTT. The encoded protein is CASTKLFF.

This clonotype has ten or more counts. J is TRBJ2-3 and V is TRBV15; 10 nucleotides match TRBD2. Germline lookup yields CDR1 LNHNV and CDR2 YYDKDF (reference sequence). V shed 6 bases, J shed 3 bases, and the junction held 6 bases outside the gene matches. The CDR3 is 15 residues long. The DNA for the CDR3 is TGTGCCACCAGTTTCGCAGCGGGAGGGACAGATACGCAGTATTTT. Translation gives CATSFAAGGTDTQYF. The complete variable domain, with remaining parts taken from reference TRBV15 and TRBJ2-3, reads DAMVIQNPRYQVTQFGKPVTLSCSQTLNHNVMYWYQQKSSQAPKLLFHYYDKDFNNEADTPDNFQSRRPNTSFCFLDIRSPGLGDTAMYLCATSFAAGGTDTQYFGPGTRLTVL.

This clonotype occurred many times. The chain is built from TRBV28 and TRBJ1-2; D is ambiguous. Trimming cost V 4 bases and J 4 bases, with 4 bases left between them. CDR1 is MDHEN, CDR2 SYDVKM, per germline. CDR3 length: 11 amino acids. CDR3 protein: CASSWVYGYTF. The CDR3 DNA reads as TGTGCCAGCAGTTGGGTCTATGGCTACACCTTC.

This chain uses TRBV24-1 with TRBJ2-2; 12 positions agree with TRBD1. Germline V lookup: CDR1 KGHDR, CDR2 SFDVKD. With V trimmed by 10 bases and J by 14 bases, 16 bases remained unmatched. The CDR3 sequence is 15 residues long. The CDR3 region has the DNA TGTGCCACGGCGGTCGGGACAGGGGGCTCCGTGGATCTGTTTTTT. Its protein is CATAVGTGGSVDLFF.

The chain has TRBV18 and TRBJ2-1, with D possibly TRBD1 on 6 matching bases. V was cut by 0 bases and J by 6 bases, with 12 bases left in between. The CDR3 sequence is 15 residues long. Germline CDR1 reads KGHSH; CDR2 reads LQKENI. The CDR3 nucleotides are TGTGCCAGCTCACCACCTAACAGGGCAAGCAATGAGCAGTTCTTC. This translates into CASSPPNRASNEQFF.

About this clonotype itself: A read error may produce the germline difference seen at one junction end. This chain joins TRBV6-1 and TRBJ2-3; TRBD2 aligns across 7 bases. The germline V gene has CDR1 MNHNS and CDR2 SASEGT. This CDR3 has 15 amino acids. CDR3 in amino acids: CASRGASGVTGTPYF. CDR3 DNA sequence: TGTGCCTCCCGCGGCGCAAGCGGGGTCACAGGTACGCCGTATTTT.

This clonotype appeared many times. The rearrangement links TRBV28 to TRBJ2-7; maybe TRBD1 (6 bases). Germline CDR1 reads MDHEN; CDR2 reads SYDVKM. V lost 6 bases and J 2 bases, leaving 17 bases between the germline ends. This CDR3 spans 15 amino acids. CDR3 residues: CASRPGDLPTYEQYF. The DNA for the CDR3 is TGTGCCAGCAGACCAGGGGACCTTCCCACCTACGAGCAGTACTTC.

This clonotype was picked up many times. The chain couples TRBV2 to TRBJ1-3; D is undetermined. The germline V gene encodes CDR1 SNHLY and CDR2 FYNNEI. V lost 3 bases to trimming and J lost 4 bases, with 13 bases between them. The CDR3 sequence is 15 residues long. The CDR3 region is CASSDPRAAGNTIYF. The CDR3 DNA is TGTGCCAGCAGTGACCCCCGGGCGGCCGGAAACACCATATATTTT.

This clonotype has just a few counts. This sequence joins TRBV7-9 and TRBJ2-1; D gene ambiguous. CDR1 SEHNR and CDR2 FQNEAQ come from the germline V gene (reference sequence). This CDR3 has 12 amino acids. V shed 2 bases and J shed 8 bases, with 7 bases lying between them. The CDR3 coding sequence is TGTGCCAGCAGCTTACGGTGTGATGAGCAGTTCTTC. Translation: CASSLRCDEQFF.

This clonotype is medium-sized. This chain joins TRBV5-1 and TRBJ1-2; D perhaps matches TRBD1 (6 bases). The germline V gene has CDR1 SGHRS and CDR2 YFSETQ. V was cut by 3 bases and J by 3 bases, with 12 bases left in between. The CDR3 length is 14 residues. The CDR3 region is CASSYDRNYYGYTF. CDR3 coding DNA: TGCGCCAGCAGCTACGACAGGAATTACTATGGCTACACCTTC.

This clonotype was seen ten or more times. V is TRBV5-1 and J is TRBJ1-3; D uncertain. The CDR3 has 15 amino acids. Deletions cut 0 bases from V and 1 base from J, with 8 bases between. Germline loops: CDR1 SGHRS, CDR2 YFSETQ. The CDR3 here is CASSLGGISGNTIYF. In nucleotides, the CDR3 is TGCGCCAGCAGCTTGGGTGGGATTTCTGGAAACACCATATATTTT.

The chain employs TRBV14 and TRBJ2-1; 7 bases match TRBD2. The V gene end was trimmed by 1 base and the J gene end by 8 bases; junction bases not matched to a gene: 5. Germline V CDR1 and CDR2: SGHDN, FVKESK. The CDR3 has 14 residues. CDR3 in DNA: TGTGCCAGCAGCCAAGTCGGGGCGGGGGATGAGCAGTTCTTC. Encoded protein: CASSQVGAGDEQFF.

This clonotype was picked up many times. V usage is TRBV24-1 and J usage is TRBJ2-5; no firm D call. The V end was cut by 4 bases, the J end by 2 bases, with 7 bases between. The CDR3 is made up of 13 amino acids. Germline V gene lookup returns CDR1 KGHDR and CDR2 SFDVKD. The CDR3 nucleotides read TGTGCCACCAGTGAAGTGGGACAAGAGACCCAGTACTTC. As protein: CATSEVGQETQYF.

In its sample, this clonotype was seen a few times. A much bigger clone sits one base away, suggesting this may be a read error. This chain connects TRBV6-1 to TRBJ1-5, with no clear D. The CDR3 sequence is 11 residues long. Germline V gene lookup returns CDR1 MNHNS and CDR2 SASEGT. DNA of the CDR3: TGTGCCAGCAGTGCTAATCATCCCCAGCATTTT. Its translation: CASSANHPQHF.

On this clonotype itself: This may be a read error, as it is one base from a much larger clone. V usage is TRBV20-1 and J usage is TRBJ1-1; D might be TRBD1 (5 bases). V dropped 3 bases and J dropped 0 bases, with 8 bases sitting between them. This CDR3 is 13 amino acids long. From germline, CDR1 is DFQATT and CDR2 SNEGSKA (reference sequence). The CDR3 is CSARGTLNTEAFF. In DNA, the CDR3 is TGCAGTGCTAGGGGGACCTTGAACACTGAAGCTTTCTTT.

Worth noting for this clonotype: One junction end does not reproduce the germline sequence, and a read error may be involved. J is TRBJ2-1 and V is TRBV11-2, with D perhaps matching TRBD2 (7 bases). The CDR3 consists of 16 residues. In germline, CDR1 is SGHAT, CDR2 FQNNGV. Written as DNA, the CDR3 is TGTGCCAGCAGCAGGGGTGCTAGCGGACAGCACAATGAGCATTTCTTC. Its translation is CASSRGASGQHNEHFF.

This clonotype was detected ten times or more. The chain links TRBV29-1 to TRBJ1-2, with D hard to call. CDR3 size: 12 residues. The ends were cut back, 0 bases at V and 8 bases at J, with 10 bases in the middle. Germline V lookup: CDR1 SQVTM, CDR2 ANQGSEA. The CDR3 DNA follows: TGCAGCGTTGAAGACGGAGAGTTCGGCTACACCTTC. The encoded protein is CSVEDGEFGYTF.